A single sample is the source of the 7 T cell receptor beta chains below, sequenced in a study of cytomegalovirus exposure and HLA in healthy donors. Measured with immunoSEQ multiplex PCR; TCRdb has only the in-frame clones, and not every one. This sample has some 56,000 clones, with around 94% found just once. Sequences were obtained from PBMCs. The origin of the receptors is a man aged 18-30 years in good health and CMV-seronegative.

The chain combines TRBV11-3 with TRBJ2-5; possible D gene TRBD1, 6 bases. Deletions cut 5 bases from V and 4 bases from J, with 11 bases between. The CDR3 is made up of 13 amino acids. The germline V gene has CDR1 SGHNT and CDR2 YENEEA. The DNA for the CDR3 is TGTGCCAGCAGCCCTCAGGGGTCAGAGACCCAGTACTTC. Translated, it gives CASSPQGSETQYF. Full variable domain (rest looked up from reference TRBV11-3 and TRBJ2-5): EAGVVQSPRYKIIEKKQPVAFWCNPISGHNTLYWYLQNLGQGPELLIRYENEEAVDDSQLPKDRFSAERLKGVDSTLKIQPAELGDSAVYLCASSPQGSETQYFGPGTRLLVL.

CDR3 sequence reads: CASSLRGNEQFF. The CDR3 bases are TGTGCCAGCAGTTTAAGGGGCAATGAGCAGTTCTTC. The chain links TRBV27 to TRBJ2-1; tentatively, D is TRBD1 (5 bases). Germline V CDR1 and CDR2: MNHEY, SMNVEV (reference sequence). This CDR3 spans 12 amino acids. V lost 2 bases, J lost 6 bases, and 5 bases lay in between.

In this sample, this clone turned up a few times. This sequence joins TRBV2 and TRBJ2-1; TRBD2 is a possible D gene (6 bases). Germline V gene data show CDR1 as SNHLY and CDR2 as FYNNEI. The V end was cut by 6 bases, the J end by 0 bases, with 12 bases between. The CDR3 consists of 15 residues. CDR3 in DNA: TGTGCCAGCAGCGATCTAGCGATCTCCTACAATGAGCAGTTCTTC. It codes for CASSDLAISYNEQFF.

V is TRBV2 and J is TRBJ2-7; D possibly corresponds to TRBD2 (5 bases). Trimming took off 1 base at V and 5 bases at J, with 9 bases between the two ends. The CDR3 loop spans 13 amino acids. CDR1 and CDR2 (germline): SNHLY, FYNNEI. CDR3 loop: CASSEGTSNEQYF. CDR3 nucleotides: TGTGCCAGCAGTGAAGGGACTTCCAACGAGCAGTACTTC.

V gene TRBV28 combines with J gene TRBJ2-3; TRBD2 matches at 7 bases. Germline CDR1 and CDR2: MDHEN and SYDVKM. CDR3 size: 13 residues. V trimming: 8 bases; J trimming: 3 bases; junction bases outside the gene matches: 5. DNA for the CDR3: TGTGCCAGCGGCTTGCGGGAGACAGATACGCAGTATTTT. Translated, it gives CASGLRETDTQYF.

The V and J genes are TRBV13 and TRBJ1-3, with a tentative D call TRBD1 (6 bases). The V gene lost 6 bases and the J gene lost 0 bases, with 30 bases spanning the gap. Germline V gene lookup returns CDR1 PRHDT and CDR2 FYEKMQ (reference sequence). The CDR3 is 21 amino acids. As DNA, the CDR3 is TGTGCCAGCAGAAGGGGTTTTCCTAGTAGGGGGAGCTCCCTCTCTGGAAACACCATATATTTT. Protein sequence: CASRRGFPSRGSSLSGNTIYF.

The CDR3 here is CASSIEGQVVYEQFF. The DNA of the CDR3 is TGTGCCAGTAGTATAGAGGGACAGGTGGTCTATGAGCAGTTCTTC. The V gene is TRBV19, the J gene TRBJ2-1, with 8 bases lining up with TRBD1. This CDR3 spans 15 amino acids. Unmatched junction bases numbered 6, after V lost 0 bases and J lost 8 bases. Germline V gives CDR1 LNHDA, CDR2 SQIVND (reference sequence).